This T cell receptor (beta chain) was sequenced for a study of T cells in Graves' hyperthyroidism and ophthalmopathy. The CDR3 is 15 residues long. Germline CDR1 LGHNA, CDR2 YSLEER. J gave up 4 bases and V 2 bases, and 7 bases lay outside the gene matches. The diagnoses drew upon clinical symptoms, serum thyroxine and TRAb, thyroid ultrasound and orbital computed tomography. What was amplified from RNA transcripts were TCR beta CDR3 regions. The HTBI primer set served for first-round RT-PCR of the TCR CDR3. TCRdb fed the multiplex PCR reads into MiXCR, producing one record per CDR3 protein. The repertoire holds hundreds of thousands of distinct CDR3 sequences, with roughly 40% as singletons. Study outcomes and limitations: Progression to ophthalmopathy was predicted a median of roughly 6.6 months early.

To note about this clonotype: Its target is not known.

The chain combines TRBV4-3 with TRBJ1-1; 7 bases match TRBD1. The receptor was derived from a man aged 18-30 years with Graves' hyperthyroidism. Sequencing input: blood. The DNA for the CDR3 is TGCGCCAGCAGCCAATATCTACAGGGGACCACTGAAGCTTTCTTT. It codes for CASSQYLQGTTEAFF.